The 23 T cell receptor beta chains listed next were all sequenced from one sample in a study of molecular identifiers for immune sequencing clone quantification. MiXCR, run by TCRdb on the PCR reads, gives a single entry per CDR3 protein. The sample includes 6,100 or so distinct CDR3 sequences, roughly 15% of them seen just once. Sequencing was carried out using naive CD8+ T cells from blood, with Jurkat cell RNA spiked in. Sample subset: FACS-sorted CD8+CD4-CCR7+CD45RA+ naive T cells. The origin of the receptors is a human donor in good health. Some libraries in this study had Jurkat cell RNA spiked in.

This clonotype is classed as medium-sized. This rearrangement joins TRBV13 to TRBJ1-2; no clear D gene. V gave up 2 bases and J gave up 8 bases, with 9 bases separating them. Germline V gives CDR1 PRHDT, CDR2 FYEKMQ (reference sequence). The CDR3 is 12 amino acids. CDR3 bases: TGTGCCAGCAGCTTAAGCCCAAGGGGCTACACCTTC. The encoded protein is CASSLSPRGYTF.

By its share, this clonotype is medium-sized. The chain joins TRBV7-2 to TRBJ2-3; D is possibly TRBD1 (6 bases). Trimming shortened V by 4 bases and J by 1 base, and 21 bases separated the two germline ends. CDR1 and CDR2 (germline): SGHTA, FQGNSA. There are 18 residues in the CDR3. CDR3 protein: CASSSPHRTALGTDTQYF. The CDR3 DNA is TGTGCCAGCAGCTCTCCACACAGGACAGCCTTGGGCACAGATACGCAGTATTTT.

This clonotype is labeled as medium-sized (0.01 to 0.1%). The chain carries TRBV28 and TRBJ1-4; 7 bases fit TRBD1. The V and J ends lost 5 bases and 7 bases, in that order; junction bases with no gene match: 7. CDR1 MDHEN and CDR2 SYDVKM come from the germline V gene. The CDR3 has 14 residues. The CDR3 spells CASSRGRGGEKLFF. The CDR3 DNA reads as TGTGCCAGCAGTAGGGGGCGAGGGGGTGAAAAACTGTTTTTT.

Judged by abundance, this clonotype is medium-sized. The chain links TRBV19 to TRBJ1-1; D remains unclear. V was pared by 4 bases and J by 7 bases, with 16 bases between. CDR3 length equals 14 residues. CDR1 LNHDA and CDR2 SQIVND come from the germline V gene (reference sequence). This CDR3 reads CASSTLVGINEAFF. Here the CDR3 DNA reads TGTGCCAGTAGTACCCTCGTGGGGATCAATGAAGCTTTCTTT. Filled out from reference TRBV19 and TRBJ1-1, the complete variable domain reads DGGITQSPKYLFRKEGQNVTLSCEQNLNHDAMYWYRQDPGQGLRLIYYSQIVNDFQKGDIAEGYSVSREKKESFPLTVTSAQKNPTAFYLCASSTLVGINEAFFGQGTRLTVV.

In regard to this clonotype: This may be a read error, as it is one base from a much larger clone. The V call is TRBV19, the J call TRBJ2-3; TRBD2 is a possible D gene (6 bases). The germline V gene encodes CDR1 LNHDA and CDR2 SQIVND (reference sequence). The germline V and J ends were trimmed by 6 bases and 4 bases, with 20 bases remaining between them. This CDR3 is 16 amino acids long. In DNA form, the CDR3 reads TGTGCCAGTAGCCCATACTCGGGACTCCTGGCAGATACGCAGTATTTT. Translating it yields CASSPYSGLLADTQYF.

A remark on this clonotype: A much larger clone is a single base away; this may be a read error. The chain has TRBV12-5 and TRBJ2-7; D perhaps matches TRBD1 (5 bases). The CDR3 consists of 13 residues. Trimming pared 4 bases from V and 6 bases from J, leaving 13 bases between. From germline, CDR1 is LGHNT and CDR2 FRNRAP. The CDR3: CASGSNSGPEQYF. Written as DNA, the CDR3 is TGTGCTAGTGGTTCCAACTCAGGGCCCGAGCAGTACTTC. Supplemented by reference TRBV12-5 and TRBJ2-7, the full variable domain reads DARVTQTPRHKVTEMGQEVTMRCQPILGHNTVFWYRQTMMQGLELLAYFRNRAPLDDSGMPKDRFSAEMPDATLATLKIQPSEPRDSAVYFCASGSNSGPEQYFGPGTRLTVT.

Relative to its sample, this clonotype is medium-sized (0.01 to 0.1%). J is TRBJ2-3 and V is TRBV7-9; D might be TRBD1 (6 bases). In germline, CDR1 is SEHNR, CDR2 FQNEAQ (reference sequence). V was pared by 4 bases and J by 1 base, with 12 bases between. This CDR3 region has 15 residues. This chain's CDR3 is CASSSWTERTDTQYF. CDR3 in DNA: TGTGCCAGCAGCTCCTGGACAGAACGCACAGATACGCAGTATTTT.

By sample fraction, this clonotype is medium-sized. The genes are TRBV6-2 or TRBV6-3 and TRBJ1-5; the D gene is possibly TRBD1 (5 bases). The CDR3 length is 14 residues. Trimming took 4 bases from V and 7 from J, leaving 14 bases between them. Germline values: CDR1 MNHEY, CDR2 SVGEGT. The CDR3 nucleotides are TGTGCCAGCAGTTTAGGGGCATCCGGGCAGCCCCAGCATTTT. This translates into CASSLGASGQPQHF.

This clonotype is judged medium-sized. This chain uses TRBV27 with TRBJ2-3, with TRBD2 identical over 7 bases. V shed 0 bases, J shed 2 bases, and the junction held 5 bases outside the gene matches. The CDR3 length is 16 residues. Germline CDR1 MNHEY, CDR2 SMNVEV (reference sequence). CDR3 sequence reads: CASSLSWLAVTDTQYF. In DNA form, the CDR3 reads TGTGCCAGCAGTTTATCATGGCTAGCGGTCACAGATACGCAGTATTTT.

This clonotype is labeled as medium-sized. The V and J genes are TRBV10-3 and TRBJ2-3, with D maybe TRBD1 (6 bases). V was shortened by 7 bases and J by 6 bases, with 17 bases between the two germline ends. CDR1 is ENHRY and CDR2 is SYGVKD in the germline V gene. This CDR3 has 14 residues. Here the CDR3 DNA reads TGTGCCATCAAGGACAGAGTCATGGAGGATACGCAGTATTTT. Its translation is CAIKDRVMEDTQYF.

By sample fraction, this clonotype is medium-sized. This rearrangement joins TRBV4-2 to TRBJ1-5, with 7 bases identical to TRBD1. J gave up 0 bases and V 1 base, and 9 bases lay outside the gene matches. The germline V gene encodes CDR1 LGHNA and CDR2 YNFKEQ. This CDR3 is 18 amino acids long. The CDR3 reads CASSQGAPGGSSNQPQHF. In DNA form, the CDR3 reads TGTGCCAGCAGCCAAGGTGCCCCAGGGGGAAGTAGCAATCAGCCCCAGCATTTT.

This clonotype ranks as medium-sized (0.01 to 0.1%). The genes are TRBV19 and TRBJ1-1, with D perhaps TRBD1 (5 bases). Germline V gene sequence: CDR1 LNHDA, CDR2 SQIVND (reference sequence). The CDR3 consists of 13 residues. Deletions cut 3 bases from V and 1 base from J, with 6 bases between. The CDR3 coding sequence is TGTGCCAGTAGTATGGGACCGAACACTGAAGCTTTCTTT. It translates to CASSMGPNTEAFF. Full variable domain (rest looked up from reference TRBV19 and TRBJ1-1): DGGITQSPKYLFRKEGQNVTLSCEQNLNHDAMYWYRQDPGQGLRLIYYSQIVNDFQKGDIAEGYSVSREKKESFPLTVTSAQKNPTAFYLCASSMGPNTEAFFGQGTRLTVV.

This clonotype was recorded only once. The CDR3 bases are TGTGCCAGCAACCCAGAAGACAGCCTCCCCACAGATACGCAGTATTTT. Its protein product is CASNPEDSLPTDTQYF. This rearrangement joins TRBV28 to TRBJ2-3, with D possibly matching TRBD1 (5 bases). Germline V CDR1 and CDR2: MDHEN, SYDVKM. The CDR3 is 16 amino acids. Trimming removed 7 bases from V and 2 bases from J, with 19 bases in between.

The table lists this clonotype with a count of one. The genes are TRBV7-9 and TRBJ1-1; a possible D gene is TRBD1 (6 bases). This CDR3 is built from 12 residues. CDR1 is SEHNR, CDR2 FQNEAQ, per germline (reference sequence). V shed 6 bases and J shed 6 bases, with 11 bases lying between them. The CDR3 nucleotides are TGTGCCAGCAGGATAAACAGGGCTGAAGCTTTCTTT. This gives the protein CASRINRAEAFF. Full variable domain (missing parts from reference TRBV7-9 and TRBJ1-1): DTGVSQNPRHKITKRGQNVTFRCDPISEHNRLYWYRQTLGQGPEFLTYFQNEAQLEKSRLLSDRFSAERPKGSFSTLEIQRTEQGDSAMYLCASRINRAEAFFGQGTRLTVV.

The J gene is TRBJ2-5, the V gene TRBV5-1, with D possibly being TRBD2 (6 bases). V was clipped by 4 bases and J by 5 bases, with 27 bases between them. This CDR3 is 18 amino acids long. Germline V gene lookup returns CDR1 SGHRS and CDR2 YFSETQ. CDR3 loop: CASSLDGGYSGIGETQYF. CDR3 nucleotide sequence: TGCGCCAGCAGCCTCGACGGGGGTTATTCGGGGATAGGCGAGACCCAGTACTTC.

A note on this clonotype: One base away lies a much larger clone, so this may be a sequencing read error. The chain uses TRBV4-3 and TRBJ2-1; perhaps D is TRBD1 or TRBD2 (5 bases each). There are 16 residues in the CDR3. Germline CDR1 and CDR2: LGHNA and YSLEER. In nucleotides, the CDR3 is TGCGCCAGCAACCAAGATTCCGGGGCCCCGTACAATGAGCAGTTCTTC. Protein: CASNQDSGAPYNEQFF.

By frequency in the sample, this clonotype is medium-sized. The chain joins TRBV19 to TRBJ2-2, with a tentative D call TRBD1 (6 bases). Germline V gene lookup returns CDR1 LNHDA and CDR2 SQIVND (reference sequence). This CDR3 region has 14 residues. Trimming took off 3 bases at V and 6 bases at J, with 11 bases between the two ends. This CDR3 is CASSMVAGAGELFF. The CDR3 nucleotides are TGTGCCAGTAGTATGGTGGCAGGGGCCGGGGAGCTGTTTTTT.

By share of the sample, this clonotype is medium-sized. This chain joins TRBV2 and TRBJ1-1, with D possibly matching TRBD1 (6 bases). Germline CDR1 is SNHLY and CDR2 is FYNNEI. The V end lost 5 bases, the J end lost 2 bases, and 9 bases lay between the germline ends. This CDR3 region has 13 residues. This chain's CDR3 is CASSLTGNTEAFF. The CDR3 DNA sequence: TGTGCCAGCAGTCTGACAGGAAACACTGAAGCTTTCTTT.

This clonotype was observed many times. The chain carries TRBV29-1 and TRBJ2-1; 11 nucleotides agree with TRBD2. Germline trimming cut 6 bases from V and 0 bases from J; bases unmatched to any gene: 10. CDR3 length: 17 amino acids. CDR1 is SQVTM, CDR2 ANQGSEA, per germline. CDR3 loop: CSVDGTSGLSSYNEQFF. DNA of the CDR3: TGCAGCGTAGACGGGACTAGCGGCTTGAGCTCCTACAATGAGCAGTTCTTC.

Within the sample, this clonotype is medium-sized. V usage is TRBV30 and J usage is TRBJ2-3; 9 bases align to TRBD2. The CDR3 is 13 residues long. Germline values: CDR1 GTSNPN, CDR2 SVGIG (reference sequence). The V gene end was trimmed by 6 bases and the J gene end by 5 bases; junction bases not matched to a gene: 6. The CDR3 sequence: CACYLSGGDTQYF. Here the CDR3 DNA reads TGTGCCTGTTACCTTAGCGGGGGAGATACGCAGTATTTT.

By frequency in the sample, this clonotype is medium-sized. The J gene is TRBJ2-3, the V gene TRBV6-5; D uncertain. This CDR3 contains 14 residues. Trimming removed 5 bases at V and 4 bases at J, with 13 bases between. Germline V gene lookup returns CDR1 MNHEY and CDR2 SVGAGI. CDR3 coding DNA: TGTGCCAGCAGTCCCTCCTCCCTGCCAGATACGCAGTATTTT. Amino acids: CASSPSSLPDTQYF.

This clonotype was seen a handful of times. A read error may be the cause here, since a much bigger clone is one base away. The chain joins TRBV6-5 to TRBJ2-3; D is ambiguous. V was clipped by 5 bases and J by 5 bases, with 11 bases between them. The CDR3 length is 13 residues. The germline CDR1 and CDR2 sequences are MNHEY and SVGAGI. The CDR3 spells CASSPMIRDTQYF. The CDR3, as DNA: TGTGCCAGCAGTCCCATGATTAGAGATACGCAGTATTTT.

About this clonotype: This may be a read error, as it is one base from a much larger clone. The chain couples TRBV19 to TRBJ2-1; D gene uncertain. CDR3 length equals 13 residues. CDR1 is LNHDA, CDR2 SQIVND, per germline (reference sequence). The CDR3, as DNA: TGTGCCAGTAGTATCGCGCCCAACAATGAGCAGCTCTTC. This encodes CASSIAPNNEQLF.